This note documents a single TCR beta chain sequence. As yet, its antigen is unknown. The protocol was immunoSEQ multiplex PCR, while the TCRdb copy is restricted to in-frame clones and leaves out a portion. Counted here are about 85,000 clones, 79% occurring once; the ten biggest clones make up around 4.8%. This record belongs to a study of cytotoxic CD8 clonotypes in ibrutinib-treated CLL. Background on the study: Among the patients, around ten presented as relapsed/refractory and over 14 as treatment-naive; around 17 showed unmutated IGHV. Responses: some 24 partial, 2 complete; after median about 70 months, about 15 stayed remitted, around 12 progressed.

Overall study findings and caveats: Among the clonotypes, public ones were uncommon and contracted or held stable on treatment. Age-matched healthy donor levels were exceeded by baseline clonality, which tracked circulating CD8+ T-cell counts.

CDR3 length: 16 residues. Germline V lookup: CDR1 SGHTA, CDR2 FQGTGA. V was clipped by 2 bases and J by 0 bases; unmatched bases: 5. The rearrangement links TRBV7-3 to TRBJ2-3; 7 bases are a match to TRBD2. Sample: PBMCs, taken after 12 months of ibrutinib treatment. This TCR came from a human donor with chronic lymphocytic leukemia. The CDR3 sequence: CASSLGAGASTDTQYF. The CDR3 DNA follows: TGTGCCAGCAGCTTAGGGGCGGGAGCCAGCACAGATACGCAGTATTTT.